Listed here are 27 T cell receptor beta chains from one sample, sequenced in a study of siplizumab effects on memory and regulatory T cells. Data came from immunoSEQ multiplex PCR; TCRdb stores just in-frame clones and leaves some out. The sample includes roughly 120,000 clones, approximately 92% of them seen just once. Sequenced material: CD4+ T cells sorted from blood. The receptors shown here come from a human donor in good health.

This CDR3 reads CASSSLDRTNTEAFF. CDR3 coding DNA: TGTGCCAGCAGTTCGTTGGACAGAACAAACACTGAAGCTTTCTTT. V gene TRBV28 combines with J gene TRBJ1-1, with D possibly matching TRBD1 (6 bases). Germline CDR1 reads MDHEN; CDR2 reads SYDVKM. The CDR3 is 15 amino acids. The V gene lost 4 bases and the J gene lost 2 bases, with 14 bases spanning the gap.

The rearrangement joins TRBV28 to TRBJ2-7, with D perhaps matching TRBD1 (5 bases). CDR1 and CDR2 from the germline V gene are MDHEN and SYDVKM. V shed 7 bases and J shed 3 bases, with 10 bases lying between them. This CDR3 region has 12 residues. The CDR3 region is CASTGRVYEQYF. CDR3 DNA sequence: TGTGCCAGCACAGGGCGAGTCTACGAGCAGTACTTC.

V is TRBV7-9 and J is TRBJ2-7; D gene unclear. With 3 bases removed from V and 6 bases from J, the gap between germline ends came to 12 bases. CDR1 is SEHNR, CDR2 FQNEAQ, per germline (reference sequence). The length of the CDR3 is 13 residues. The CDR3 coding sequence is TGTGCCAGCAGCTTTCAGTTTTTCGGCGAGCAGTACTTC. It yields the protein CASSFQFFGEQYF.

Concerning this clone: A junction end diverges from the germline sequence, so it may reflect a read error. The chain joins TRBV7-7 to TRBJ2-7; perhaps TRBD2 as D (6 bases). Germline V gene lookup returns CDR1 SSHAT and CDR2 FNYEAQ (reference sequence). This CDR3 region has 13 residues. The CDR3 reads CASSPGTSYEQYF. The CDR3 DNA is TGTGCTAGCAGCCCAGGGACTTCCTACGAGCAGTACTTC.

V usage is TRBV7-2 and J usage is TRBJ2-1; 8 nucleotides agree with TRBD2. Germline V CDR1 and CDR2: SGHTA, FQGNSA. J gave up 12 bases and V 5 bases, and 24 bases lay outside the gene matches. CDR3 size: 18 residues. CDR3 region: CASSPYSMAGGLPSRQFF. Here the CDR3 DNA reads TGTGCCAGCAGCCCTTATAGTATGGCGGGGGGTCTCCCTTCTCGGCAGTTCTTC.

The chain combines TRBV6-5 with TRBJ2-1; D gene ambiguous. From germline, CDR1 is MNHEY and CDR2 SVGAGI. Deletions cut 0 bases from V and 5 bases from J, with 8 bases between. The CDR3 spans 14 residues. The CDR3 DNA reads TGTGCCAGCAGTTACTCGTCCTACAACAATGAGCAGTTCTTC. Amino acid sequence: CASSYSSYNNEQFF.

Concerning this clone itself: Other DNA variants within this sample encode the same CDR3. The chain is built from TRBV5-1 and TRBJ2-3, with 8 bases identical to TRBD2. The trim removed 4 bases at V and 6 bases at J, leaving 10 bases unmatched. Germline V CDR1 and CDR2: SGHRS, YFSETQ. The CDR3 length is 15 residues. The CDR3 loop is CASSPTSGPTDTQYF. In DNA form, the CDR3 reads TGCGCCAGCAGCCCTACTAGCGGTCCCACCGATACGCAGTATTTT.

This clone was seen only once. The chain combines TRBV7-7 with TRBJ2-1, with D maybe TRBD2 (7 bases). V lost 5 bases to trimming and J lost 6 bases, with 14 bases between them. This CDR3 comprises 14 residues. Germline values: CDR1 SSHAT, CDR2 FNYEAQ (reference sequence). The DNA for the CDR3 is TGTGCCAGCAGCGTGCCGGGGGGCCGCAATGAGCAGTTCTTC. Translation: CASSVPGGRNEQFF.

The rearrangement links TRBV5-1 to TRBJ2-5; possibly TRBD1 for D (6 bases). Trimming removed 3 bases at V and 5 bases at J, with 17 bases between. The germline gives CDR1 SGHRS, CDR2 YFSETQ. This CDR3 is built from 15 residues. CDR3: CASSSSGTPGETQYF. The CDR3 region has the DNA TGCGCCAGCAGCTCCTCCGGGACACCTGGGGAGACCCAGTACTTC.

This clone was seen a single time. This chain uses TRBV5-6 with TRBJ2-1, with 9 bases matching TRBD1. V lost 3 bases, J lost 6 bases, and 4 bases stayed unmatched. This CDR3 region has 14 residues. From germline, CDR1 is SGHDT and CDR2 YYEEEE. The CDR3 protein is CASSSLTGGNEQFF. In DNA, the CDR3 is TGTGCCAGCAGCTCCCTGACAGGGGGCAATGAGCAGTTCTTC. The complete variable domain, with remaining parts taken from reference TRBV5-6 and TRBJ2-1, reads DAGVTQSPTHLIKTRGQQVTLRCSPKSGHDTVSWYQQALGQGPQFIFQYYEEEERQRGNFPDRFSGHQFPNYSSELNVNALLLGDSALYLCASSSLTGGNEQFFGPGTRLTVL.

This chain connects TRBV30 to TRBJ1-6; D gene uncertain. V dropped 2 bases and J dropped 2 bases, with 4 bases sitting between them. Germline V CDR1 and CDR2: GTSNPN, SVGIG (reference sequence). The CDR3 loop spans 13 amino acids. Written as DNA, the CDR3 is TGTGCCTGGAGTAGGGCCTATAATTCACCCCTCCACTTT. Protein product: CAWSRAYNSPLHF.

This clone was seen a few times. The chain's CDR3 is CSVGIQMNTGELFF. CDR3 bases: TGCAGCGTTGGAATACAGATGAACACCGGGGAGCTGTTTTTT. The V gene is TRBV29-1, the J gene TRBJ2-2; D is undetermined. In germline, CDR1 is SQVTM, CDR2 ANQGSEA. The CDR3 is 14 residues long. V lost 4 bases and J 1 base, leaving 10 bases between the germline ends.

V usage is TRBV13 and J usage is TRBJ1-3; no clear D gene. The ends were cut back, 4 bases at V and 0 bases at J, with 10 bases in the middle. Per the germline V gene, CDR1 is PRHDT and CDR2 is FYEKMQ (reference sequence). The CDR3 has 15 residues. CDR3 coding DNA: TGTGCCAGCAGCTCCCGACACTACTCTGGAAACACCATATATTTT. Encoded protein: CASSSRHYSGNTIYF.

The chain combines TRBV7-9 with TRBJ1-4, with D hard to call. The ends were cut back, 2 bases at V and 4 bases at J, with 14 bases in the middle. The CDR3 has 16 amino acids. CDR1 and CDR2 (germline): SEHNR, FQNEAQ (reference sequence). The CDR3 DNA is TGTGCCAGCAGCTTAATGCCCCAGGTAGTTAATGAAAAACTGTTTTTT. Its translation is CASSLMPQVVNEKLFF.

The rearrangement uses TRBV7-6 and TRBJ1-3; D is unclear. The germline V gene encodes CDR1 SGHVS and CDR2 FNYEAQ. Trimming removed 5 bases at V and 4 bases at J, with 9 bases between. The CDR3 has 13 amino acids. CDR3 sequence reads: CASSRPYGNTIYF. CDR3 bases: TGTGCCAGCAGCCGACCCTACGGAAACACCATATATTTT.

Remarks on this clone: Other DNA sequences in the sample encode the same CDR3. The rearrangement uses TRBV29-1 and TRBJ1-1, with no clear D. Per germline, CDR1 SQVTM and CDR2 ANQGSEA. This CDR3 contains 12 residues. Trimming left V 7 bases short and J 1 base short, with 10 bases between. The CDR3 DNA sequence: TGCAGCGCCGGACGCCCGAACACTGAAGCTTTCTTT. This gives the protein CSAGRPNTEAFF.

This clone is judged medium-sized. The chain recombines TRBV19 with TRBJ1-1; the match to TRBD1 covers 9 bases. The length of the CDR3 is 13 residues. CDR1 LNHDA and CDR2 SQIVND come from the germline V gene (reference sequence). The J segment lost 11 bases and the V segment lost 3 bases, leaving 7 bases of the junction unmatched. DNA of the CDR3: TGTGCCAGTAGTATCCCCGGGACAGGGTTGGCTTTCTTT. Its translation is CASSIPGTGLAFF. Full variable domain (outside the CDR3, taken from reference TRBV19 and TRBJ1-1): DGGITQSPKYLFRKEGQNVTLSCEQNLNHDAMYWYRQDPGQGLRLIYYSQIVNDFQKGDIAEGYSVSREKKESFPLTVTSAQKNPTAFYLCASSIPGTGLAFFGQGTRLTVV.

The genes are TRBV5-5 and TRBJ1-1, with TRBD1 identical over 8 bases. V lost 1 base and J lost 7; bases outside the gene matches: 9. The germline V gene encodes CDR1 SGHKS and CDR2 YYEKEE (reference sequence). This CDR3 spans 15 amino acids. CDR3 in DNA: TGTGCCAGCAGCTTGTTTGCGACAGGGGACTTTGAAGCTTTCTTT. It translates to CASSLFATGDFEAFF.

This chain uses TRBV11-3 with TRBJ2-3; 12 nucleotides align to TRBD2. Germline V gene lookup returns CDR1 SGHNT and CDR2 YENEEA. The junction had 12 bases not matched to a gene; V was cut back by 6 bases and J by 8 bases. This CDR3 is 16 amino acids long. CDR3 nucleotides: TGTGCCAGCAGTCGACGGACTAGCGGGGACGGGAGTACGCAGTATTTT. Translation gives CASSRRTSGDGSTQYF.

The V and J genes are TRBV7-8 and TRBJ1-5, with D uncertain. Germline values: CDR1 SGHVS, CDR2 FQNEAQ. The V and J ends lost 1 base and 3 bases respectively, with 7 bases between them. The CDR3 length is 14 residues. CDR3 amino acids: CASSLEADNQPQHF. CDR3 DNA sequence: TGTGCCAGCAGCTTAGAGGCAGACAATCAGCCCCAGCATTTT. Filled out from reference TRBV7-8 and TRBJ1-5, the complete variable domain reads GAGVSQSPRYKVAKRGQDVALRCDPISGHVSLFWYQQALGQGPEFLTYFQNEAQLDKSGLPSDRFFAERPEGSVSTLKIQRTQQEDSAVYLCASSLEADNQPQHFGDGTRLSIL.

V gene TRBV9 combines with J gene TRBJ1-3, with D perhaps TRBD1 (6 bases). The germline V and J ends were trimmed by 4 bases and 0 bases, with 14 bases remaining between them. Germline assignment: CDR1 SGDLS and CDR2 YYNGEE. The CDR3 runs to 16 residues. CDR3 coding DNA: TGTGCCAGCAGCTCAAGGGGGGATCGCTCTGGAAACACCATATATTTT. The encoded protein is CASSSRGDRSGNTIYF.

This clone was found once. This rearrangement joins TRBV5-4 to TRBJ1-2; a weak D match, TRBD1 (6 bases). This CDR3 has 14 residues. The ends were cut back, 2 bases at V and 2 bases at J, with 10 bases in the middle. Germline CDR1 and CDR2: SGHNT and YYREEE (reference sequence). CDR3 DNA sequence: TGTGCCAGCAGCTTTACGGGGGGCAACTATGGCTACACCTTC. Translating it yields CASSFTGGNYGYTF.

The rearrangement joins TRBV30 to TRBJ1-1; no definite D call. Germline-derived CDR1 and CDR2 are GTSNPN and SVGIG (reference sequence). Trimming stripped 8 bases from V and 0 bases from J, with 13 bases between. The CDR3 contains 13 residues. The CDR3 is CAGRDTMNTEAFF. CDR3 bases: TGTGCCGGACGGGATACGATGAACACTGAAGCTTTCTTT.

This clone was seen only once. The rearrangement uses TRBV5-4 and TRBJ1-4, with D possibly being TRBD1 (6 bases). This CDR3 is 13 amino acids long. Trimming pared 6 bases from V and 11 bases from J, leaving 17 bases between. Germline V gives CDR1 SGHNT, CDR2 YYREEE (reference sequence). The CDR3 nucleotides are TGTGCCAGCACCAACATTGAGGGGGGGAAACTGTTTTTT. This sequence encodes CASTNIEGGKLFF. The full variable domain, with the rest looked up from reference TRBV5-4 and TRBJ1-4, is ETGVTQSPTHLIKTRGQQVTLRCSSQSGHNTVSWYQQALGQGPQFIFQYYREEENGRGNFPPRFSGLQFPNYSSELNVNALELDDSALYLCASTNIEGGKLFFGSGTQLSVL.

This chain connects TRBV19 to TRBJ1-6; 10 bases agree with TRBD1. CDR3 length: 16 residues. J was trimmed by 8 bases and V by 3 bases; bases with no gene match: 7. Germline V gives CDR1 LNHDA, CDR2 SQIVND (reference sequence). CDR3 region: CASSILSGTGDSPLHF. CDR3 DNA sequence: TGTGCCAGTAGTATTCTCTCCGGGACAGGGGATTCACCCCTCCACTTT.

CDR3 nucleotide sequence: TGCGCCAGCAGTGATGCGGGAGGTGTTGCAGATACGCAGTATTTT. It specifies CASSDAGGVADTQYF. This rearrangement joins TRBV10-1 to TRBJ2-3; 8 nucleotides line up with TRBD2. The CDR3 is 15 amino acids. The trim removed 3 bases at V and 4 bases at J, leaving 6 bases unmatched. Germline CDR1 and CDR2: WNHNN and SYGVQD (reference sequence).

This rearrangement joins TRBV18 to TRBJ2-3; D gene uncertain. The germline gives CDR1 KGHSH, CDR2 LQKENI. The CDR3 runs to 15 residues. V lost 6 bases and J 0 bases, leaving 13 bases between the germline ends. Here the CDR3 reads CASSYARWSTDTQYF. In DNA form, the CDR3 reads TGTGCCAGCTCGTATGCCAGGTGGAGCACAGATACGCAGTATTTT.